Listed below are T cell receptor beta chains from one sample, sequenced in a study of cytomegalovirus exposure and HLA in healthy donors. Repertoires were generated with immunoSEQ multiplex PCR, while TCRdb's copy carries only in-frame clones and drops some. The sample has just over 150,000 clones, around four fifths seen once. Sequences were obtained from PBMCs. Receptor source: a man between 18 and 29 years old in good health and CMV-seronegative. CDR3s include the opening cysteine and the closing phenylalanine or tryptophan. D genes are given only for firm matches.

13	TRBV29-1	TRBJ2-7	TRBD1	CSVLWDSHYEQYF	TGCAGCGTTCTGTGGGACAGCCACTACGAGCAGTACTTC
16	TRBV7-2	TRBJ2-3	NA	CASSLAGAVSTDTQYF	TGTGCCAGCAGCTTAGCGGGGGCAGTCAGCACAGATACGCAGTATTTT
14	TRBV5-1	TRBJ2-3	TRBD1	CASGGQSSTDAQYF	TGCGCCAGCGGGGGACAGAGTAGCACAGATGCGCAGTATTTT
14	TRBV7-2	TRBJ2-1	NA	CASSSRTQNNEQFF	TGTGCCAGCAGCTCTCGGACACAAAACAATGAGCAGTTCTTC
14	TRBV4-3	TRBJ1-4	NA	CASSQDRGVEKLFF	TGCGCCAGCAGCCAAGATCGCGGGGTTGAAAAACTGTTTTTT
12	TRBV5-6	TRBJ2-7	NA	CASSLTSKEQYF	TGTGCCAGCAGCCTAACTAGTAAGGAGCAGTACTTC
17	TRBV5-4	TRBJ2-1	NA	CASSLGAGSWINNEQFF	TGTGCCAGCAGCTTAGGGGCGGGGTCGTGGATAAACAATGAGCAGTTCTTC
13	TRBV6-5	TRBJ1-6	TRBD1	CASRDRVPSPLHF	TGTGCCAGCAGGGACAGGGTTCCTTCACCCCTCCACTTT
16	TRBV5-1	TRBJ2-3	NA	CASSFSVRTSTDTQYF	TGCGCCAGCAGCTTCTCAGTAAGGACTAGCACAGATACGCAGTATTTT
13	TRBV7-9	TRBJ1-2	NA	CASSRNRDYGYTF	TGTGCCAGCAGCCGAAACAGGGACTATGGCTACACCTTC
13	TRBV11-1	TRBJ1-1	NA	CASTHRSNTEAFF	TGTGCCAGCACCCACAGGAGTAACACTGAAGCTTTCTTT